This TCR beta chain was observed in a study of response to subunit inactivated influenza vaccine. From the RT-PCR reads, TCRdb called clonotypes with MiXCR, one entry per CDR3 protein. The table lists approximately 520,000 distinct CDR3 sequences, less than 30% of them singletons, with approximately 1.9% in the top ten. The V gene lost 6 bases and the J gene lost 4 bases, with 13 bases spanning the gap. The germline CDR1 and CDR2 sequences are SNHLY and FYNNEI. This CDR3 region has 13 residues. The chain employs TRBV2 and TRBJ2-7, with D perhaps TRBD2 (5 bases). This specimen consisted of CD4+ T cells sorted from PBMCs, obtained about 5 days after vaccination. The receptor comes from a man between 45 and 60 years old who received an inactivated influenza vaccine. The CDR3 here is CASRRGIEYEQYF. The CDR3, as DNA: TGTGCCAGCAGGAGAGGGATTGAGTACGAGCAGTACTTC. The variable domain in full, with the rest retrieved from reference TRBV2 and TRBJ2-7, is EPEVTQTPSHQVTQMGQEVILRCVPISNHLYFYWYRQILGQKVEFLVSFYNNEISEKSEIFDDQFSVERPDGSNFTLKIRSTKLEDSAMYFCASRRGIEYEQYFGPGTRLTVT.